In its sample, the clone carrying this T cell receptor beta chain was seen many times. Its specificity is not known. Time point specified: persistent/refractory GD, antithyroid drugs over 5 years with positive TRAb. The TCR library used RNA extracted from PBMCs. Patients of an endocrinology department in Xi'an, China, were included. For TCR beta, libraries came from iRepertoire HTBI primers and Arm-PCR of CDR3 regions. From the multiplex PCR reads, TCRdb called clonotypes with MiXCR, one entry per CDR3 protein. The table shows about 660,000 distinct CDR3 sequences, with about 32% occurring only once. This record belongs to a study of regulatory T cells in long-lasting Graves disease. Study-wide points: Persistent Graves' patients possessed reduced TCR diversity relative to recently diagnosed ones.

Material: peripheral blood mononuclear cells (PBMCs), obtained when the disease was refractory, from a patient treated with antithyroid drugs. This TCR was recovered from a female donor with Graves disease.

The CDR3 loop reads CASSLGQGTNYGYTF. Written as DNA, the CDR3 is TGTGCCAGCAGCTTGGGACAGGGGACTAACTATGGCTACACCTTC. The V gene is TRBV7-9, the J gene TRBJ1-2, with 10 bases matching TRBD1. V lost 3 bases and J lost 0; bases outside the gene matches: 1. The CDR3 totals 15 residues. CDR1 and CDR2 (germline): SEHNR, FQNEAQ (reference sequence).